This passage covers 30 T cell receptor beta chains from one sample sequenced in a study of T cell changes during pregnancy in multiple sclerosis (dated by TCRdb to about 2019). Libraries were built with the immunoSEQ multiplex PCR assay. TCRdb stores this immuneACCESS table with in-frame sequences only. Part of the clones is absent; in the studies checked, under half of the shortfall reflects unresolved V genes, and no reason is known for the rest. The sample yields approximately 60,000 clones; about 90% were counted once. The ten largest clones capture about 2.5% of the sample. Specimen: peripheral blood, collected in the first trimester of pregnancy. These receptors were collected from a female donor with multiple sclerosis, enrolled in a pregnancy study.

This clone was observed once. The genes are TRBV7-9 and TRBJ2-1; no clear D. The CDR3 has 12 amino acids. V gave up 6 bases and J gave up 5 bases, with 8 bases separating them. The germline V gene encodes CDR1 SEHNR and CDR2 FQNEAQ (reference sequence). The CDR3 DNA reads as TGTGCCAGCAGGGCCGAAAACAATGAGCAGTTCTTC. Translated, it gives CASRAENNEQFF.

V usage is TRBV5-6 and J usage is TRBJ1-5, with a tentative D call TRBD1 (5 bases). The CDR3 length is 17 residues. V was cut by 7 bases and J by 4 bases, with 24 bases left in between. The germline CDR1 and CDR2 sequences are SGHDT and YYEEEE. The CDR3 sequence: CASAWMGPEAKNQPQHF. The CDR3 DNA reads as TGTGCCAGCGCCTGGATGGGGCCCGAGGCGAAAAATCAGCCCCAGCATTTT.

This clone was detected only once. The chain couples TRBV2 to TRBJ2-3; 14 positions agree with TRBD2. The CDR3 sequence is 14 residues long. J lost 4 bases, V lost 11 bases, and 5 bases had no gene match. CDR1 and CDR2 from the germline V gene are SNHLY and FYNNEI. The CDR3 DNA follows: TGTGCCTCGCCGGGACTAGCGGGGGCAGATACGCAGTATTTT. Protein product: CASPGLAGADTQYF. The full variable domain, rest sourced from reference TRBV2 and TRBJ2-3, is EPEVTQTPSHQVTQMGQEVILRCVPISNHLYFYWYRQILGQKVEFLVSFYNNEISEKSEIFDDQFSVERPDGSNFTLKIRSTKLEDSAMYFCASPGLAGADTQYFGPGTRLTVL.

The rearrangement links TRBV5-8 to TRBJ2-1; D is possibly TRBD2 (6 bases). Trimming left V 0 bases short and J 8 bases short, with 12 bases between. The CDR3 runs 14 residues. Germline V CDR1 and CDR2: SGHTS, YDEGEE. CDR3 in amino acids: CASSLGDSFYEQFF. DNA of the CDR3: TGTGCCAGCAGCTTGGGGGACTCTTTCTATGAGCAGTTCTTC.

The chain combines TRBV7-2 with TRBJ2-5; D is perhaps TRBD1 (5 bases). The CDR3 consists of 14 residues. Germline assignment: CDR1 SGHTA and CDR2 FQGNSA. With 3 bases removed from V and 4 bases from J, the gap between germline ends came to 12 bases. The CDR3 protein is CASSFLGDPETQYF. For the CDR3, the DNA is TGTGCCAGCAGCTTTTTAGGGGATCCAGAGACCCAGTACTTC. Full variable domain (remainder filled in from reference TRBV7-2 and TRBJ2-5): GAGVSQSPSNKVTEKGKDVELRCDPISGHTALYWYRQSLGQGLEFLIYFQGNSAPDKSGLPSDRFSAERTGGSVSTLTIQRTQQEDSAVYLCASSFLGDPETQYFGPGTRLLVL.

V and J are TRBV28 and TRBJ2-4, with 7 bases lining up with TRBD2. CDR3 length: 13 residues. V was clipped by 4 bases and J by 7 bases; unmatched bases: 4. Germline CDR1 reads MDHEN; CDR2 reads SYDVKM. CDR3 bases: TGTGCCAGCAGTTCCCCCGGGGGGAACATTCAGTACTTC. This codes for CASSSPGGNIQYF.

The V gene is TRBV5-6, the J gene TRBJ2-1, with 11 positions matching TRBD2. The CDR3 extends over 16 amino acids. Germline values: CDR1 SGHDT, CDR2 YYEEEE. V shed 2 bases, J shed 7 bases, and the junction held 8 bases outside the gene matches. In DNA, the CDR3 is TGTGCCAGCAGCTTTCGCGGTAGCGGGAGGGGGAATGAGCAGTTCTTC. Translated, it gives CASSFRGSGRGNEQFF. The whole variable domain, remainder taken from reference TRBV5-6 and TRBJ2-1, is DAGVTQSPTHLIKTRGQQVTLRCSPKSGHDTVSWYQQALGQGPQFIFQYYEEEERQRGNFPDRFSGHQFPNYSSELNVNALLLGDSALYLCASSFRGSGRGNEQFFGPGTRLTVL.

The chain recombines TRBV4-2 with TRBJ2-7, with TRBD1 matching over 7 bases. The CDR3 contains 14 residues. Germline-derived CDR1 and CDR2 are LGHNA and YNFKEQ. With 1 base clipped from V and 2 bases from J, the junction kept 2 bases outside the gene matches. The CDR3 DNA follows: TGTGCCAGCAGCCAAGGACAGGGAGCCTACGAGCAGTACTTC. Translating it yields CASSQGQGAYEQYF.

The gene calls are TRBV29-1 and TRBJ1-1, with 8 positions matching TRBD1. Trimming took 2 bases from V and 4 from J; bases not matched to a gene: 3. The length of the CDR3 is 13 residues. Germline loops: CDR1 SQVTM, CDR2 ANQGSEA. The CDR3, as DNA: TGCAGCGTTGAACGGACAGGGATCACTGAAGCTTTCTTT. Translated, it gives CSVERTGITEAFF.

The chain carries TRBV7-6 and TRBJ1-5; D ambiguous. The germline CDR1 and CDR2 sequences are SGHVS and FNYEAQ. Trimming left V 5 bases short and J 3 bases short, with 8 bases between. CDR3 length equals 13 residues. CDR3 in DNA: TGTGCCAGCAGCCTAAACCTCAATCAGCCCCAGCATTTT. This codes for CASSLNLNQPQHF. Full variable domain (missing parts from reference TRBV7-6 and TRBJ1-5): GAGVSQSPRYKVTKRGQDVALRCDPISGHVSLYWYRQALGQGPEFLTYFNYEAQQDKSGLPNDRFSAERPEGSISTLTIQRTEQRDSAMYRCASSLNLNQPQHFGDGTRLSIL.

The chain combines TRBV27 with TRBJ2-5, with 10 bases matching TRBD2. The germline gives CDR1 MNHEY, CDR2 SMNVEV (reference sequence). The V segment lost 2 bases and the J segment 5 bases; nucleotides outside the gene matches: 8. The CDR3 covers 16 residues. CDR3 nucleotide sequence: TGTGCCAGCAGTTTAGTGGGAGCGGGAGGGCGTGAGACCCAGTACTTC. Translated, it gives CASSLVGAGGRETQYF.

This clone has a single count. The genes are TRBV11-2 and TRBJ2-1, with D tentatively TRBD2 (5 bases). The germline CDR1 and CDR2 sequences are SGHAT and FQNNGV. Trimming took 1 base from V and 6 from J, leaving 13 bases between them. The CDR3 is 15 residues long. CDR3 region: CASSLGSSPSNEQFF. CDR3 sequence (DNA): TGTGCCAGCAGCTTAGGGTCTAGCCCCTCCAATGAGCAGTTCTTC.

The chain is built from TRBV5-1 and TRBJ2-5; TRBD2 agrees at 11 bases. With the DNA end fitting TRBJ2-7 better, the J assignment may be wrong. Per germline, CDR1 SGHRS and CDR2 YFSETQ. The CDR3 has 14 amino acids. The CDR3 DNA reads as TGCGCCAGCAGCTTGGGACTAGCGGGATCCGAGCAGTACTTC. It codes for CASSLGLAGSEQYF.

The CDR3 nucleotides are TGCAGCGCCAGGACAGGGAGCTCCTACGAGCAGTACTTC. Protein product: CSARTGSSYEQYF. This chain connects TRBV29-1 to TRBJ2-7, with 8 bases identical to TRBD1. Germline V CDR1 and CDR2: SQVTM, ANQGSEA. The CDR3 length is 13 residues. V dropped 7 bases and J dropped 0; count of bases not matched to a gene: 5.

The V call is TRBV28, the J call TRBJ1-1; 8 nucleotides agree with TRBD1. Germline V gene lookup returns CDR1 MDHEN and CDR2 SYDVKM. V was pared by 5 bases and J by 10 bases, with 15 bases of the junction left unmatched. The CDR3 is 15 residues long. The CDR3 DNA sequence: TGTGCCAGCAGTCCCCTTTTAGACAGGGGAGGAAGAGCTTTCTTT. This codes for CASSPLLDRGGRAFF.

The V and J genes are TRBV27 and TRBJ2-7, with a tentative D call TRBD2 (5 bases). Germline CDR1 reads MNHEY; CDR2 reads SMNVEV (reference sequence). The CDR3 covers 15 residues. Trimming cost V 3 bases and J 0 bases, with 12 bases left between them. This CDR3 is CASSLSGSSSYEQYF. The CDR3, as DNA: TGTGCCAGCAGTTTGTCGGGATCTAGCTCCTACGAGCAGTACTTC.

This sequence joins TRBV30 and TRBJ2-1; 12 bases line up with TRBD2. After removal of 7 bases from V and 4 bases from J, the junction contained 14 bases not matched to a gene. Germline V gene sequence: CDR1 GTSNPN, CDR2 SVGIG (reference sequence). CDR3 length equals 17 residues. DNA for the CDR3: TGTGCCTCCACCCCATACCTTACTAGCGGGAGGTACAATGAGCAGTTCTTC. It translates to CASTPYLTSGRYNEQFF. Drawing the rest from reference TRBV30 and TRBJ2-1, the complete variable domain is SQTIHQWPATLVQPVGSPLSLECTVEGTSNPNLYWYRQAAGRGLQLLFYSVGIGQISSEVPQNLSASRPQDRQFILSSKKLLLSDSGFYLCASTPYLTSGRYNEQFFGPGTRLTVL.

J is TRBJ1-1 and V is TRBV5-4; 8 positions agree with TRBD1. CDR1 and CDR2 from the germline V gene are SGHNT and YYREEE (reference sequence). This CDR3 is 15 amino acids long. The J segment lost 4 bases and the V segment lost 0 bases, leaving 5 bases of the junction unmatched. This CDR3 reads CASSLAQGARTEAFF. As DNA, the CDR3 is TGTGCCAGCAGCTTGGCTCAGGGGGCGCGCACTGAAGCTTTCTTT.

The chain uses TRBV18 and TRBJ2-3, with TRBD2 identical over 13 bases. V was clipped by 3 bases and J by 2 bases; unmatched bases: 8. CDR3 size: 18 residues. CDR1 and CDR2 from the germline V gene are KGHSH and LQKENI. The CDR3 sequence: CASSPTSGRAWNTDTQYF. The CDR3 bases are TGTGCCAGCTCACCTACTAGCGGGAGGGCCTGGAACACAGATACGCAGTATTTT.

J is TRBJ2-7 and V is TRBV27; D call uncertain. CDR3 length: 13 residues. Trimming shortened V by 7 bases and J by 4 bases, and 14 bases separated the two germline ends. Germline V gene sequence: CDR1 MNHEY, CDR2 SMNVEV (reference sequence). The CDR3 loop reads CASKNPGGYEQYF. The CDR3 DNA reads as TGTGCCAGCAAGAATCCGGGTGGTTACGAGCAGTACTTC.

The chain couples TRBV18 to TRBJ1-1; TRBD1 matches at 9 bases. This CDR3 spans 15 amino acids. CDR1 and CDR2 from the germline V gene are KGHSH and LQKENI. The V and J ends lost 4 bases and 0 bases, in that order; junction bases with no gene match: 3. CDR3 sequence (DNA): TGTGCCAGCTCACTACGGACAGGGGTGAACACTGAAGCTTTCTTT. This codes for CASSLRTGVNTEAFF.

This chain joins TRBV2 and TRBJ2-2, with TRBD2 identical over 10 bases. CDR1 and CDR2 from the germline V gene are SNHLY and FYNNEI. This CDR3 has 15 amino acids. Losses at the gene ends were 7 bases for V and 4 bases for J; bases not matched to a gene: 6. The CDR3 DNA sequence: TGTGCCAGCACCGGGACTAGCGAGGGCACCGGGGAGCTGTTTTTT. Encoded protein: CASTGTSEGTGELFF.

The chain joins TRBV28 to TRBJ1-1; 8 nucleotides agree with TRBD1. This CDR3 comprises 15 residues. The germline V gene has CDR1 MDHEN and CDR2 SYDVKM. Trimming removed 3 bases from V and 1 base from J; junction bases left unmatched: 4. The CDR3 loop is CASSFLTGANTEAFF. The CDR3 DNA reads as TGTGCCAGCAGTTTCCTGACAGGGGCGAACACTGAAGCTTTCTTT.

The chain joins TRBV19 to TRBJ2-7, with D maybe TRBD2 (5 bases). Trimming took 3 bases from V and 7 from J, leaving 13 bases between them. The CDR3 totals 13 residues. The V gene's germline CDR1 is LNHDA and CDR2 SQIVND (reference sequence). As DNA, the CDR3 is TGTGCCAGTAGTATTACGGGAATGGGGGAGCAGTACTTC. It specifies CASSITGMGEQYF.

The chain recombines TRBV6-5 with TRBJ2-7, with a weak D call TRBD1 (6 bases). CDR3 size: 12 residues. Germline CDR1 reads MNHEY; CDR2 reads SVGAGI. The ends were cut back, 10 bases at V and 2 bases at J, with 12 bases in the middle. This CDR3 is CATGQQTYEQYF. The CDR3 nucleotides read TGTGCCACCGGACAGCAGACCTACGAGCAGTACTTC.

This clone was counted a single time. V gene TRBV7-2 combines with J gene TRBJ2-3; TRBD2 matches at 8 bases. The CDR3 consists of 14 residues. V lost 2 bases to trimming and J lost 5 bases; unmatched junction nucleotides: 3. CDR1 SGHTA and CDR2 FQGNSA come from the germline V gene. CDR3: CASSLSLAGDTQYF. In nucleotides, the CDR3 is TGTGCCAGCAGCTTAAGTCTAGCGGGAGATACGCAGTATTTT.

This clone was counted between two and nine times. This rearrangement joins TRBV9 to TRBJ2-7; D may be TRBD2 (6 bases). CDR3 length equals 14 residues. Germline V gives CDR1 SGDLS, CDR2 YYNGEE. The V end lost 4 bases, the J end lost 3 bases, and 14 bases lay between the germline ends. The CDR3 nucleotides read TGTGCCAGCAGCCCCCGTAGCGGAAACTACGAGCAGTACTTC. It yields the protein CASSPRSGNYEQYF.

This chain connects TRBV2 to TRBJ1-3, with D possibly TRBD1 on 6 matching bases. Germline CDR1 SNHLY, CDR2 FYNNEI. V lost 6 bases to trimming and J lost 8 bases, with 20 bases between them. The CDR3 length is 15 residues. CDR3 amino acids: CASSFDRRRPDTIYF. The CDR3 DNA reads as TGTGCCAGCAGCTTCGACAGGAGGCGGCCGGACACCATATATTTT.

The rearrangement links TRBV7-2 to TRBJ2-3, with 9 bases that match TRBD2. The CDR3 runs 17 residues. V shed 1 base and J 8 bases; nucleotides not matched to a gene: 13. Germline values: CDR1 SGHTA, CDR2 FQGNSA. The DNA for the CDR3 is TGTGCCAGCAGCTTAGGGGCTAGCGGGACCCTCTCGGGTACGCAGTATTTT. Translating gives CASSLGASGTLSGTQYF.

This clone has a single count. One end of the junction varies from germline; a read error may be responsible. This chain uses TRBV15 with TRBJ1-2, with unresolved D. Germline V gives CDR1 LNHNV, CDR2 YYDKDF (reference sequence). This CDR3 has 12 residues. The CDR3 reads CATSRVGSFIAF. The CDR3, as DNA: TGTGCCACCAGCAGAGTCGGGAGCTTCATAGCCTTC.